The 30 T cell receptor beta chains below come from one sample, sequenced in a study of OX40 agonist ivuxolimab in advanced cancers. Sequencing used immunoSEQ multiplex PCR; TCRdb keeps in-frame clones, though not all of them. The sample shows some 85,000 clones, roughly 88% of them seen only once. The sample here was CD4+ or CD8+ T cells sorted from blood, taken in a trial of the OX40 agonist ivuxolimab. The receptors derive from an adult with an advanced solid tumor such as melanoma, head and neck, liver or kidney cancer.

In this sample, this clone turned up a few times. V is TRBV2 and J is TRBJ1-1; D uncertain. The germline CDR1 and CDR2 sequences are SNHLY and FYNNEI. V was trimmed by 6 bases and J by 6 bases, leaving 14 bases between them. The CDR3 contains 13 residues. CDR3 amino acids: CASRPRVAAEAFF. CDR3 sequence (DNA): TGTGCCAGCAGGCCCAGAGTAGCGGCTGAAGCTTTCTTT.

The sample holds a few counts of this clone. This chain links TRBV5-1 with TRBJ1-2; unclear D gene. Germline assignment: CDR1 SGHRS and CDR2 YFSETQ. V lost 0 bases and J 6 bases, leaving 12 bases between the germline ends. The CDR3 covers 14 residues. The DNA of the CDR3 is TGCGCCAGCAGCTTGGTGAGGGTAACAGATGGCTACACCTTC. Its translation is CASSLVRVTDGYTF.

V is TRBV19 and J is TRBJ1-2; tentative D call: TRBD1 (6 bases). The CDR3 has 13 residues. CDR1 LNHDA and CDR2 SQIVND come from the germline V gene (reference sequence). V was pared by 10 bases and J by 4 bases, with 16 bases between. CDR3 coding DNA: TGTGCCACCGACATAGGGGGGCTCTATGGCTACACCTTC. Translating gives CATDIGGLYGYTF.

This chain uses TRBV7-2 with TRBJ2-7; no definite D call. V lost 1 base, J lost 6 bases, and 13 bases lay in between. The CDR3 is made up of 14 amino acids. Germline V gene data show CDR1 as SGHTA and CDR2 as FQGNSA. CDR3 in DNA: TGTGCCAGCAGCTTAGGTAGACAAGCTCGCGAGCAGTACTTC. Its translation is CASSLGRQAREQYF. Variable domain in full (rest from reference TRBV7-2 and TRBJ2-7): GAGVSQSPSNKVTEKGKDVELRCDPISGHTALYWYRQSLGQGLEFLIYFQGNSAPDKSGLPSDRFSAERTGGSVSTLTIQRTQQEDSAVYLCASSLGRQAREQYFGPGTRLTVT.

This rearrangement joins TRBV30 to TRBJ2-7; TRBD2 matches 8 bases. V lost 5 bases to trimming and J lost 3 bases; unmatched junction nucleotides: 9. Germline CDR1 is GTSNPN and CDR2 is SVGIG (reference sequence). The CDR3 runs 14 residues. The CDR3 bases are TGTGCCTGGGGGGCGGGGGGCGCGGGCTACGAGCAGTACTTC. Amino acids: CAWGAGGAGYEQYF.

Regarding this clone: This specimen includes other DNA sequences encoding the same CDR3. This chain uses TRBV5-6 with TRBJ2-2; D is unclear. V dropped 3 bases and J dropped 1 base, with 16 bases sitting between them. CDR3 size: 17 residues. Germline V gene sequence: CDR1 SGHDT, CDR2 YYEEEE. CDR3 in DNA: TGTGCCAGCAGCTCTAGGCCTGGGGTTATGAACACCGGGGAGCTGTTTTTT. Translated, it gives CASSSRPGVMNTGELFF.

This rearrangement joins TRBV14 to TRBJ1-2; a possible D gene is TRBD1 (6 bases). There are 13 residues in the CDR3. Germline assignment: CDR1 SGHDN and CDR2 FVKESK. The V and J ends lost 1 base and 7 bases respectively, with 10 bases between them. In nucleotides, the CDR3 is TGTGCCAGCAGCCAAGCGGGGGCCGGTGGCTACACCTTC. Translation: CASSQAGAGGYTF.

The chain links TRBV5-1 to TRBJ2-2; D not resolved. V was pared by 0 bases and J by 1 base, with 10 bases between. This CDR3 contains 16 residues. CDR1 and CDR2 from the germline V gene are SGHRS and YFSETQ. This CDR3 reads CASSLGATMNTGELFF. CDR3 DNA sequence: TGCGCCAGCAGCTTGGGGGCAACGATGAACACCGGGGAGCTGTTTTTT.

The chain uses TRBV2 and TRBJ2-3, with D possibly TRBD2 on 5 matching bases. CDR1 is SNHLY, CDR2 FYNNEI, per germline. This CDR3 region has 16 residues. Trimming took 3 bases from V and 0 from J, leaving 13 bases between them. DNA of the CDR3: TGTGCCAGCAGTGATACGCTAGCTTTAAGCACAGATACGCAGTATTTT. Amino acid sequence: CASSDTLALSTDTQYF.

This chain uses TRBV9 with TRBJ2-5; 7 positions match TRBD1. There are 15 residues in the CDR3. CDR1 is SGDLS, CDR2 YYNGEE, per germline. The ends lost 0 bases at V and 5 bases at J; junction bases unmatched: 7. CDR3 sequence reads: CASSVATGQLETQYF. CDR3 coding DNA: TGTGCCAGCAGCGTAGCTACGGGACAGCTGGAGACCCAGTACTTC.

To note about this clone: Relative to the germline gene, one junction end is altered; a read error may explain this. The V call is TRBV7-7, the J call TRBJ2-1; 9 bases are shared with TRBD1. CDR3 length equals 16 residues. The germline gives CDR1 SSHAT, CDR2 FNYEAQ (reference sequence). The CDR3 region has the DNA TGTGCTAGCAGCTTAGGGATGGCGACAGGGGGGAATGAGCAGTTCTTC. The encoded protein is CASSLGMATGGNEQFF.

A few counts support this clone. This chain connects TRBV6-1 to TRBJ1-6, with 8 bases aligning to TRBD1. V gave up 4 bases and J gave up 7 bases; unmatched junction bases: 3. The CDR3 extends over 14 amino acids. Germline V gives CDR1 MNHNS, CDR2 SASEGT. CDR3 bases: TGTGCCAGCAGTGCGACAGGGGACAATTCACCCCTCCACTTT. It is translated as CASSATGDNSPLHF.

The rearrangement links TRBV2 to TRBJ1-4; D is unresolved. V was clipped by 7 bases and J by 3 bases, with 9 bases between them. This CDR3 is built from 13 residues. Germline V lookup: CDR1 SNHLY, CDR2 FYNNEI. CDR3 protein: CASNRAANEKLFF. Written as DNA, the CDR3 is TGTGCCAGCAATCGGGCCGCTAATGAAAAACTGTTTTTT.

The CDR3: CASSQEGLQGGYYGYTF. CDR3 coding DNA: TGCGCCAGCAGCCAAGAAGGGCTACAGGGGGGCTACTATGGCTACACCTTC. This rearrangement joins TRBV4-3 to TRBJ1-2, with 8 bases lining up with TRBD1. Trimming took 0 bases from V and 3 from J; bases not matched to a gene: 9. The CDR3 spans 17 residues. Per the germline V gene, CDR1 is LGHNA and CDR2 is YSLEER.

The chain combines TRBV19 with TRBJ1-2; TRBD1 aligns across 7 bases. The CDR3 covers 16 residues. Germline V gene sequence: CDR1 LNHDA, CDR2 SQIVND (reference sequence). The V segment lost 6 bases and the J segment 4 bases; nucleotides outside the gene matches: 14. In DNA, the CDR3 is TGTGCCAGTAGCACTGGTGGGACAGATAGCCTCTATGGCTACACCTTC. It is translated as CASSTGGTDSLYGYTF.

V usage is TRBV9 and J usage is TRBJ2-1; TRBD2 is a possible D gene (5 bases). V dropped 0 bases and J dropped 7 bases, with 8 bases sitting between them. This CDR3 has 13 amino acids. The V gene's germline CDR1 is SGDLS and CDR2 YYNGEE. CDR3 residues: CASSVVTGNEQFF. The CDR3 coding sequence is TGTGCCAGCAGCGTAGTAACGGGGAATGAGCAGTTCTTC.

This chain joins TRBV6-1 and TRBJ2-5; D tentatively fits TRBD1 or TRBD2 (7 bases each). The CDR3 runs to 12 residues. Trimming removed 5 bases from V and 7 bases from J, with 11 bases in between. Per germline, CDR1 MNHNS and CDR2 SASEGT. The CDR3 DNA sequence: TGTGCCAGCAGTCCAGGGGGGGGGACCCAGTACTTC. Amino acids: CASSPGGGTQYF.

CDR3 DNA: TGCGCCAGCAGCCCCCTAGCGGGGGTCTCTCCCGGTGCGGCCCAGTACTTC. Protein sequence: CASSPLAGVSPGAAQYF. The V call is TRBV4-1, the J call TRBJ2-5; 10 bases fit TRBD2. CDR3 length equals 17 residues. Per germline, CDR1 MGHRA and CDR2 YSYEKL. Losses at the gene ends were 4 bases for V and 9 bases for J; bases not matched to a gene: 17.

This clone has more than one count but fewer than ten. The CDR3 loop reads CAIQGAGNQPQHF. The CDR3 DNA follows: TGTGCCATCCAGGGGGCAGGCAATCAGCCCCAGCATTTT. The rearrangement uses TRBV10-3 and TRBJ1-5; 8 positions match TRBD1. CDR1 and CDR2 (germline): ENHRY, SYGVKD. CDR3 length equals 13 residues. V dropped 8 bases and J dropped 2; count of bases not matched to a gene: 2.

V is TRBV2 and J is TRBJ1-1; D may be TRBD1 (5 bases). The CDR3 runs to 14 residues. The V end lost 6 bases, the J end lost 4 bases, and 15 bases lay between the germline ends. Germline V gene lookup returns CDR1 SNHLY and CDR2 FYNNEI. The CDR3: CASSAQGFGTEAFF. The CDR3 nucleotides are TGTGCCAGCAGCGCCCAGGGATTCGGCACTGAAGCTTTCTTT.

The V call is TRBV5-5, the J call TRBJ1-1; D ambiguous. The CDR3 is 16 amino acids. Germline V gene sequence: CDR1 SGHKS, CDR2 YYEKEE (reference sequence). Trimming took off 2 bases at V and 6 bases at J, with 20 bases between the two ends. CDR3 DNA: TGTGCCAGCAGCTTATTACCGAGCGCTCTTAGCGCTGAAGCTTTCTTT. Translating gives CASSLLPSALSAEAFF.

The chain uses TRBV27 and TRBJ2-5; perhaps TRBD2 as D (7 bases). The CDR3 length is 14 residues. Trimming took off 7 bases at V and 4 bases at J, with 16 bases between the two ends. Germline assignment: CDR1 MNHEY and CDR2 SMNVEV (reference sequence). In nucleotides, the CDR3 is TGTGCCAGCACCCTAAGGGGGGGCCGAGAGACCCAGTACTTC. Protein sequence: CASTLRGGRETQYF.

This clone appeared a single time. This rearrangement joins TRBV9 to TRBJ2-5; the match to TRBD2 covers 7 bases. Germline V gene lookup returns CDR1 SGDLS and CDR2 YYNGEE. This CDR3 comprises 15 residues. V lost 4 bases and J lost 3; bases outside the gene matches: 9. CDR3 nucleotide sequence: TGTGCCAGCAGCCCTCGGGGAGGGTTCGAAGAGACCCAGTACTTC. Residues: CASSPRGGFEETQYF.

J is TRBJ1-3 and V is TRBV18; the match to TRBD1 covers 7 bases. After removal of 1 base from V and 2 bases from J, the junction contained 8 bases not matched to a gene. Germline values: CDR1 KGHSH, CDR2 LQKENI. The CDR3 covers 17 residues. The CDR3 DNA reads TGTGCCAGCTCACCACAGAGACAGGGCTTGGCTGGAAACACCATATATTTT. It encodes CASSPQRQGLAGNTIYF.

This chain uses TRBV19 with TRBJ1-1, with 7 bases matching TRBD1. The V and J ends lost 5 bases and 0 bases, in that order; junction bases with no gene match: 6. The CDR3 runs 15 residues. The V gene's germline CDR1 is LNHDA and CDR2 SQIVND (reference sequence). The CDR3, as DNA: TGTGCCAGTAGTGCCCGGGACAGACTGAACACTGAAGCTTTCTTT. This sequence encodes CASSARDRLNTEAFF.

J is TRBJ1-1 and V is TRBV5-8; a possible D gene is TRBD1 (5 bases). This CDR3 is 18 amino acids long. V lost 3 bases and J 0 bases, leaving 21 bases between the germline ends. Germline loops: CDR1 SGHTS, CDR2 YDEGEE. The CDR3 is CASSSAPRGVGMNTEAFF. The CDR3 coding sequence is TGTGCCAGCAGCTCAGCCCCCAGAGGGGTCGGTATGAACACTGAAGCTTTCTTT.

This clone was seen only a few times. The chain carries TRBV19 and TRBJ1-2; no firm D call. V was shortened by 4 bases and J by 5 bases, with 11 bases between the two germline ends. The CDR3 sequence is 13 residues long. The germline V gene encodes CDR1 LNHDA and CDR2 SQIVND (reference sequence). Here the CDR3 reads CASSTDGSYGYTF. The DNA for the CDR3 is TGTGCCAGTAGTACCGACGGAAGTTATGGCTACACCTTC.

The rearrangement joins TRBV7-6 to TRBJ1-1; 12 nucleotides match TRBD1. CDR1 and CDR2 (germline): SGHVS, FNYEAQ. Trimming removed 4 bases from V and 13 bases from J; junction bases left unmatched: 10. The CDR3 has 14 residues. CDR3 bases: TGTGCCAGCAGCTCGGGACAGGGGGCTGCTGGGGTTTTCTTT. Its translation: CASSSGQGAAGVFF.

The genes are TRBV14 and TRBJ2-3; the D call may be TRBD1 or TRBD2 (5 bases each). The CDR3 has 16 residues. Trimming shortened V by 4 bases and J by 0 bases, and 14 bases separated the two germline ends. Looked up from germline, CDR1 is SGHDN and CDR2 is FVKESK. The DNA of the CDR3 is TGTGCCAGCAGCCTTGAGGGGTTCAGAAGCACAGATACGCAGTATTTT. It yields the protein CASSLEGFRSTDTQYF.

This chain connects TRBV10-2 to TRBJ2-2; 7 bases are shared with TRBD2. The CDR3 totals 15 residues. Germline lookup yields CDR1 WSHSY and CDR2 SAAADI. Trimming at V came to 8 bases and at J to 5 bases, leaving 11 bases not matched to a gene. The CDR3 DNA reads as TGCGCCAGCGCCAACTACTTCGGGGGGACCGGGGAGCTGTTTTTT. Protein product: CASANYFGGTGELFF.